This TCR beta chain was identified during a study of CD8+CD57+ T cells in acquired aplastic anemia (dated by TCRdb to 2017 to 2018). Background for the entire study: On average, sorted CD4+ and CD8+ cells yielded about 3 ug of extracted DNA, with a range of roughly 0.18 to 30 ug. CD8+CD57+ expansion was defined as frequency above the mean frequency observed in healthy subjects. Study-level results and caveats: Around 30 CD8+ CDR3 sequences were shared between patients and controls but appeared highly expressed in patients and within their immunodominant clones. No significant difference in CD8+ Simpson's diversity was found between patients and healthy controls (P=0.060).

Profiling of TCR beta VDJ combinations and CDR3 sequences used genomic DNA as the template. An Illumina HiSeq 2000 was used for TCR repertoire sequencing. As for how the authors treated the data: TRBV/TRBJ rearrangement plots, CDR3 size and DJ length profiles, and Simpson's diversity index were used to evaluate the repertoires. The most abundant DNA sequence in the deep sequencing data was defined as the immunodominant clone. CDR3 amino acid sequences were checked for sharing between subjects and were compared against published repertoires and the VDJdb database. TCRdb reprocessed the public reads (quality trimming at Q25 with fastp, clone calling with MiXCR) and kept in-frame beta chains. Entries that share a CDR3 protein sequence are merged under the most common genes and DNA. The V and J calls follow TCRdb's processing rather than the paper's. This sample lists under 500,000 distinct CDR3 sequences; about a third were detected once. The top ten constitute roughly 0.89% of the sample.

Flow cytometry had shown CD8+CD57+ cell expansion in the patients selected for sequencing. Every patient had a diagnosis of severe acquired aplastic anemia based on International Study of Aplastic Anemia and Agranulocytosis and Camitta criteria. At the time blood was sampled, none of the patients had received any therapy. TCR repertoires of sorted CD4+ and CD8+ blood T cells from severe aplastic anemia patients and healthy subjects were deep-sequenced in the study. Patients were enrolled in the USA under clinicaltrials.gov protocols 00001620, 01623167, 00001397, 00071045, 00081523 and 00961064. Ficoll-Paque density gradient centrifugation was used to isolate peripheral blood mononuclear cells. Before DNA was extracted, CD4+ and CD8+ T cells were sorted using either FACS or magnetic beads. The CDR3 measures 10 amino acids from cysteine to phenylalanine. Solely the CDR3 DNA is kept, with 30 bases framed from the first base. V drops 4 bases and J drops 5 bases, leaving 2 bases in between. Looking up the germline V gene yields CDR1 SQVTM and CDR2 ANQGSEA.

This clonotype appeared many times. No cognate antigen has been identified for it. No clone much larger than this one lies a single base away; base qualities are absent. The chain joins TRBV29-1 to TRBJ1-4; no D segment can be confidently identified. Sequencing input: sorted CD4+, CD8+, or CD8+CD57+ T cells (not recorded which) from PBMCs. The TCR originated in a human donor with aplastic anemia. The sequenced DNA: TGCAGCGTTGGAAATGAAAAACTGTTTTTT. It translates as CSVGNEKLFF. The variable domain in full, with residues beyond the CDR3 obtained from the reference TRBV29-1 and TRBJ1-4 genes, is SAVISQKPSRDICQRGTSLTIQCQVDSQVTMMFWYRQQPGQSLTLIATANQGSEATYESGFVIDKFPISRPNLTFSTLTVSNMSPEDSSIYLCSVGNEKLFFGSGTQLSVL.